Sequencing of this T cell receptor beta chain was carried out in a study of T cells expressing NK-cell markers. CDR1 and CDR2 (germline): SGHTA, FQGNSA. The CDR3 runs to 14 residues. With regard to this clonotype: Its antigen remains unidentified.

Study findings and constraints: Dominance of the CD3+CD56-NKG2C+ fraction by these clonotypes also held in several donors.

The authors generated TCR beta cDNA through 5'RACE template switching with UMIs. Reprocessing the 5' RACE reads, TCRdb reports a single entry for every CDR3 protein and omits DNA. This repertoire includes 200,000 to 300,000 distinct CDR3 sequences. The receptor comes from a woman aged 18-70 years in good health. The sample was blood T cells: a sorted CD56 or NKG2C T cell subset, CD4+ or CD8+ T cells, or bulk PBMC T cells (not recorded which). This chain connects TRBV7-2 to TRBJ2-7; as DNA is missing, the TRBD2 call by TCRdb cannot be tested. CDR3 loop: CASRQGPSRGEQYF.